The 14 T cell receptor beta chains presented below share a single source sample, sequenced in a study of beta chain features in type 1 diabetes. Findings of the study overall: TCRB CDR3s from Type 1 diabetes patients were moderately but significantly shorter in all four CD4+ subsets.

These receptors have no identified antigens. The study reverse transcribed the entire isolated RNA, so it sequenced expressed TCRB transcripts. Profiling relied on immunoSEQ multiplex PCR, and the TCRdb table lists in-frame clones only, not all of them. The repertoire holds about 260,000 clones, with 20% to 25% as singletons. Sequenced sample: naive CD4+ T cells from blood. These TCRs come from a woman between 25 and 40 years old with type 1 diabetes.

This clone was recorded a few times. The chain has TRBV11-3 and TRBJ2-1; D perhaps matches TRBD2 (6 bases). CDR3 length equals 14 residues. Germline V gene lookup returns CDR1 SGHNT and CDR2 YENEEA. Deletions cut 4 bases from V and 5 bases from J, with 12 bases between. CDR3 loop: CASSWGDGNNEQFF. The CDR3 bases are TGTGCCAGCAGCTGGGGGGACGGAAACAATGAGCAGTTCTTC.

The CDR3, as DNA: TGTGCCAGCAGTACCACCGGGACAGGGTTTTACTACGAGCAGTACTTC. Encoded protein: CASSTTGTGFYYEQYF. The chain employs TRBV28 and TRBJ2-7; 9 positions match TRBD1. Germline CDR1 is MDHEN and CDR2 is SYDVKM. The CDR3 spans 16 residues. V shed 5 bases and J 3 bases; nucleotides not matched to a gene: 11.

The chain has TRBV5-1 and TRBJ2-6; 11 nucleotides line up with TRBD1. The CDR3 sequence is 15 residues long. Germline V gives CDR1 SGHRS, CDR2 YFSETQ. Trimming cost V 6 bases and J 2 bases; bases outside gene matches: 1. CDR3 in DNA: TGCGCCAGCAAGGGACAGGGGGCTGGGGCCAACGTCCTGACTTTC. Protein product: CASKGQGAGANVLTF. The variable domain in full, completed from reference TRBV5-1 and TRBJ2-6, reads KAGVTQTPRYLIKTRGQQVTLSCSPISGHRSVSWYQQTPGQGLQFLFEYFSETQRNKGNFPGRFSGRQFSNSRSEMNVSTLELGDSALYLCASKGQGAGANVLTFGAGSRLTVL.

This clone was picked up a small number of times. V is TRBV20-1 and J is TRBJ2-5; unclear D gene. This CDR3 spans 10 amino acids. CDR1 DFQATT and CDR2 SNEGSKA come from the germline V gene (reference sequence). Trimming took 7 bases from V and 5 from J, leaving 8 bases between them. The CDR3 sequence: CSVFRETQYF. As DNA, the CDR3 is TGCAGTGTTTTCCGGGAGACCCAGTACTTC.

The rearrangement joins TRBV11-2 to TRBJ2-3; D is unclear. This CDR3 region has 15 residues. The ends were cut back, 3 bases at V and 1 base at J, with 11 bases in the middle. CDR1 SGHAT and CDR2 FQNNGV come from the germline V gene. CDR3: CASSFLGVGTDTQYF. As DNA, the CDR3 is TGTGCCAGCAGCTTTCTAGGTGTCGGCACAGATACGCAGTATTTT.

The V and J genes are TRBV28 and TRBJ1-2; 12 bases line up with TRBD1. The CDR3 length is 15 residues. The germline V gene encodes CDR1 MDHEN and CDR2 SYDVKM. V gave up 3 bases and J gave up 2 bases; unmatched junction bases: 1. CDR3 amino acids: CASSFGTGGNYGYTF. The CDR3 DNA follows: TGTGCCAGCAGTTTTGGGACAGGGGGCAACTATGGCTACACCTTC.

There are a few counts of this clone. The chain combines TRBV5-6 with TRBJ2-3; D is unclear. The V end lost 3 bases, the J end lost 6 bases, and 23 bases lay between the germline ends. Germline CDR1 and CDR2: SGHDT and YYEEEE. CDR3 length: 17 residues. CDR3 residues: CASSWLGAGTNKDTQYF. CDR3 in DNA: TGTGCCAGCAGCTGGCTTGGTGCCGGTACTAACAAGGATACGCAGTATTTT.

This clone occurred a few times. The chain recombines TRBV30 with TRBJ2-4, with D tentatively TRBD2 (5 bases). The germline V gene has CDR1 GTSNPN and CDR2 SVGIG (reference sequence). The CDR3 contains 10 residues. Trimming removed 5 bases from V and 6 bases from J, with 5 bases in between. This CDR3 is CAWGLNIQYF. The CDR3 DNA reads as TGTGCCTGGGGACTAAACATTCAGTACTTC.

A few counts support this clone. The J gene is TRBJ2-5, the V gene TRBV9; D gene unclear. The germline V gene has CDR1 SGDLS and CDR2 YYNGEE. Trimming took off 0 bases at V and 4 bases at J, with 13 bases between the two ends. The length of the CDR3 is 15 residues. CDR3 protein: CASSVETPPGETQYF. The CDR3 bases are TGTGCCAGCAGCGTAGAGACCCCGCCGGGAGAGACCCAGTACTTC.

This clone has just a few counts. This chain links TRBV5-1 with TRBJ2-1; 13 bases map to TRBD2. This CDR3 is 20 amino acids long. Germline CDR1 reads SGHRS; CDR2 reads YFSETQ. V shed 4 bases and J 0 bases; nucleotides not matched to a gene: 13. The CDR3 DNA follows: TGCGCCAGCAGCCCCTATGTGGGACTAGCGGGACCTAGCTCCTACAATGAGCAGTTCTTC. This translates into CASSPYVGLAGPSSYNEQFF.

This clone was counted once. The chain uses TRBV2 and TRBJ1-2; D may be TRBD1 (5 bases). CDR1 SNHLY and CDR2 FYNNEI come from the germline V gene. V dropped 2 bases and J dropped 8 bases, with 15 bases sitting between them. This CDR3 contains 14 residues. Here the CDR3 reads CASSEMRGTSGYTF. Here the CDR3 DNA reads TGTGCCAGCAGTGAAATGCGGGGGACTTCGGGCTACACCTTC. Complete variable domain (other parts from reference TRBV2 and TRBJ1-2): EPEVTQTPSHQVTQMGQEVILRCVPISNHLYFYWYRQILGQKVEFLVSFYNNEISEKSEIFDDQFSVERPDGSNFTLKIRSTKLEDSAMYFCASSEMRGTSGYTFGSGTRLTVV.

The CDR3 protein is CASSLGTSGSIAEQFF. In DNA, the CDR3 is TGTGCCAGCAGCTTAGGGACTAGCGGGAGTATAGCTGAGCAGTTCTTC. The genes are TRBV7-3 and TRBJ2-1; 14 bases match TRBD2. This CDR3 has 16 amino acids. Germline V lookup: CDR1 SGHTA, CDR2 FQGTGA. V lost 2 bases and J lost 9; bases outside the gene matches: 6.

This clone showed up just a few times. The genes are TRBV29-1 and TRBJ2-2; D is undetermined. V was pared by 4 bases and J by 7 bases, with 13 bases between. Looked up from germline, CDR1 is SQVTM and CDR2 is ANQGSEA. The CDR3 spans 13 residues. CDR3 coding DNA: TGCAGCGTTGCGGTGCTAGGTGACGGGGAGCTGTTTTTT. Residues: CSVAVLGDGELFF.

The chain links TRBV30 to TRBJ2-1; the match to TRBD1 covers 9 bases. Germline loops: CDR1 GTSNPN, CDR2 SVGIG (reference sequence). The CDR3 totals 14 residues. Trimming cost V 7 bases and J 3 bases; bases outside gene matches: 7. CDR3 sequence (DNA): TGTGCCTTGACTCAGGGACAGGGCTACAATGAGCAGTTCTTC. The encoded protein is CALTQGQGYNEQFF. Together with reference TRBV30 and TRBJ2-1, the CDR3 gives the full variable domain: SQTIHQWPATLVQPVGSPLSLECTVEGTSNPNLYWYRQAAGRGLQLLFYSVGIGQISSEVPQNLSASRPQDRQFILSSKKLLLSDSGFYLCALTQGQGYNEQFFGPGTRLTVL.